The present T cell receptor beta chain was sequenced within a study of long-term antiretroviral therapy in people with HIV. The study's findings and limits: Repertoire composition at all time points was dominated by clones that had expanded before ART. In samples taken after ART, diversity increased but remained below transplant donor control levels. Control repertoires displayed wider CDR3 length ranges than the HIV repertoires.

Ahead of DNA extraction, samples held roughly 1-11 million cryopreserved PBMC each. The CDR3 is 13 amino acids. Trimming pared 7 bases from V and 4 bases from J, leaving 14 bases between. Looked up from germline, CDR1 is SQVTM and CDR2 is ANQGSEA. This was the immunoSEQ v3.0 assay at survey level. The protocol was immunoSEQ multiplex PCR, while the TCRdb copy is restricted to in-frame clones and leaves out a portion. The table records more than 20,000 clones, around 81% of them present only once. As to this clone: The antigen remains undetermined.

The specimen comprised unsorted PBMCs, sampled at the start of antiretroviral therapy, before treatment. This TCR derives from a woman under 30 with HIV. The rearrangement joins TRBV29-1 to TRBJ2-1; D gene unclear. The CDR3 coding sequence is TGCAGCGCCTGGGATTCTCCGTACAATGAGCAGTTCTTC. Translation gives CSAWDSPYNEQFF.